This T cell receptor beta chain comes out of a study of technical replicates of blood from a few donors. The V and J ends lost 4 bases and 5 bases respectively, with 17 bases between them. The CDR3 has 15 amino acids. In germline, CDR1 is LGHNA, CDR2 YSLEER. This clone was seen only once. Clones were sequenced by immunoSEQ multiplex PCR, and TCRdb holds only the in-frame ones, with some missing. Seen here are some 80,000 clones, around 94% observed once, and the top ten hold roughly 0.38%. The TCR sequence derives from a human donor in good health. Sequenced sample: T cells isolated from PBMCs. The chain has TRBV4-3 and TRBJ2-5, with D perhaps matching TRBD2 (5 bases). As DNA, the CDR3 is TGCGCCAGCAGCCCACTTCGGGGAGAGGGCGAGACCCAGTACTTC. Translated: CASSPLRGEGETQYF.